The clone carrying this T cell receptor beta chain has just a few counts. V lost 5 bases to trimming and J lost 7 bases, with 23 bases between them. This CDR3 spans 16 amino acids. Germline lookup yields CDR1 SGHVS and CDR2 FNYEAQ. PBMCs were isolated at a quantity of at least 7 million per sample. The sample comes from a study of blood T cells in healthy people across ages. Using a J-beta primer mix together with a sample-barcoded 5' primer, a second PCR was run for roughly 6 to 12 cycles. One entry per CDR3 protein results from TCRdb running MiXCR on the 5' RACE reads. The repertoire holds about 930,000 distinct CDR3 sequences, with around 29% as singletons. These same data were also listed under a study on T cells of mothers and their children. Per that paper: cDNA synthesis used all extracted RNA, 1.5 ug per 15 ul. Related and unrelated pairs show similar thymic shaping of TCR recombination output. Slightly, though not significantly, more overlap was seen in related than in unrelated mother-child pairs.

The material sequenced was blood. J is TRBJ1-2 and V is TRBV7-6; D might be TRBD1 (6 bases). The clonotype comes from a woman aged 35 to 49 in good health. CDR3 protein: CASSRTGGGLLAGYTF. CDR3 nucleotides: TGTGCCAGCAGCAGAACCGGGGGCGGGCTACTAGCTGGCTACACCTTC. The full variable domain, completed using reference TRBV7-6 and TRBJ1-2, is GAGVSQSPRYKVTKRGQDVALRCDPISGHVSLYWYRQALGQGPEFLTYFNYEAQQDKSGLPNDRFSAERPEGSISTLTIQRTEQRDSAMYRCASSRTGGGLLAGYTFGSGTRLTVV.